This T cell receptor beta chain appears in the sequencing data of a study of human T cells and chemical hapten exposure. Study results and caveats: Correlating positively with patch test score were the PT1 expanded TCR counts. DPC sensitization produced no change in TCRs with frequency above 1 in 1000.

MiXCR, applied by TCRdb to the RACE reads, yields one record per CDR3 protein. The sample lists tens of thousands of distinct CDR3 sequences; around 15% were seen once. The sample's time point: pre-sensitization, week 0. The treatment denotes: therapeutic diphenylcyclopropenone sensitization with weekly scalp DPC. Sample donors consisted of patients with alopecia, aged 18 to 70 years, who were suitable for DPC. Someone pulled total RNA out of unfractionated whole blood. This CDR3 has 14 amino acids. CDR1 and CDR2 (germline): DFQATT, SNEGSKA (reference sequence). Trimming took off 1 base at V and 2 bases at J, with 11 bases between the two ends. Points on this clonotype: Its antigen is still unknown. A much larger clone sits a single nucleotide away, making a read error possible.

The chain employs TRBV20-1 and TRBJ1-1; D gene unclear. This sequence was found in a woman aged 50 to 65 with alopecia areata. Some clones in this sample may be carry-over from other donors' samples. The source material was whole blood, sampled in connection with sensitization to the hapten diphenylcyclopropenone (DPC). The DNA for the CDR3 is TGCAGTGCTAGAGGGTATAACACTAACACTGAAGCTTTCTTT. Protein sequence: CSARGYNTNTEAFF.